This is a list of T cell receptor beta chains from one sample in a study of OX40 agonist ivuxolimab in advanced cancers. The table came from immunoSEQ multiplex PCR; TCRdb's copy has only in-frame clones and leaves some out. The table lists about 79,000 clones, around 92% of them singletons. Here the sequenced sample was CD4+ or CD8+ T cells sorted from blood, taken in a trial of the OX40 agonist ivuxolimab. These receptors originate from an adult with an advanced solid tumor such as melanoma, head and neck, liver or kidney cancer. CDR3s include the opening cysteine and the closing phenylalanine or tryptophan.

TRBV11-2,TRBJ2-1,CASSLEIRPSRNNEQFF
TRBV11-3,TRBJ2-2,CASSLTGGGTGELFF
TRBV7-9,TRBJ1-1,CASSLDRGTGWNTEAFF
TRBV5-1,TRBJ2-5,CASSLISGWREETQYF
TRBV23-1,TRBJ2-7,CASSQSRQSLREQYF
TRBV6-5,TRBJ1-4,CASSSASGFRKEKLFF
TRBV12-2,TRBJ2-3,CASRMRRDTQYF
TRBV28,TRBJ2-2,CASSFGLAGGRTGELFF
TRBV5-6,TRBJ2-5,CASSSRSVGVETQYF
TRBV29-1,TRBJ2-7,CSVGHTYEQYF
TRBV27,TRBJ2-7,CASSLSRAHEQYF
TRBV7-9,TRBJ2-5,CASSPRTGVQETQYF
TRBV5-4,TRBJ2-7,CASSLEASHAEQYF
TRBV14,TRBJ2-6,CASSPTGLVGANVLTF
TRBV6-5,TRBJ2-7,CASSFSRSYEQYF
TRBV28,TRBJ2-5,CASTRGSETQYF
TRBV5-1,TRBJ2-3,CASAPGLGGATDTQYF
TRBV28,TRBJ2-3,CASSPWGGQGTDTQYF
TRBV29-1,TRBJ2-3,CSVEGLAGVLASTDTQYF
TRBV5-1,TRBJ2-7,CASSPGLAGGISYEQYF
TRBV6-5,TRBJ2-7,CASSYFTGTGGGEQYF
TRBV7-9,TRBJ2-2,CASSLGQGNGELFF
TRBV5-1,TRBJ2-5,CASSLAGGPQETQYF
TRBV28,TRBJ1-4,CASSLWRTGGEKLFF
TRBV14,TRBJ2-5,CASSQGSGRRGVETQYF
TRBV19,TRBJ2-7,CASNILGSGTEEQYF
TRBV9,TRBJ2-7,CASSVGASGSHPYEQYF
TRBV28,TRBJ2-4,CASSSLAKNIQYF
TRBV15,TRBJ1-5,CATSRGKFEPQHF
TRBV19,TRBJ1-4,CASSKDRGPDEKLFF
TRBV30,TRBJ1-1,CASDKGGPSTEAFF
TRBV4-1,TRBJ2-7,CASSQRKGRGYEQYF
TRBV30,TRBJ2-7,CAWSAGLAGPPPVYEQYF
TRBV5-1,TRBJ1-4,CASSLSLSGGEKLFF
TRBV5-1,TRBJ1-5,CASSLGGTGGQPQHF
TRBV2,TRBJ1-6,CASRDSPEGPLHF
TRBV28,TRBJ2-5,CASSFKQGAETQYF
TRBV19,TRBJ1-2,CASSKDRANYGYTF
TRBV28,TRBJ1-1,CASSLYKTEAFF
TRBV2,TRBJ2-1,CASSDFGERGEQFF
TRBV6-6,TRBJ2-1,CASSYRSGTSNEQFF
TRBV28,TRBJ2-7,CASSFAWGGEQYF
TRBV23-1,TRBJ1-3,CASSPYPITKAGNTIYF
TRBV5-1,TRBJ2-2,CASSLRTSGSTGELFF
TRBV9,TRBJ1-6,CASSPEGNSPLHF
TRBV28,TRBJ1-1,CASSTRGQYTEAFF
TRBV5-4,TRBJ2-4,CASSFPRGGAQNIQYF
TRBV5-1,TRBJ2-3,CASSFGDRGGDTQYF
TRBV6-1,TRBJ1-2,CASTGTVYGYTF
TRBV30,TRBJ1-1,CAWKRTEAFF
TRBV30,TRBJ1-2,CAWTPGGFNYGYTF
TRBV11-3,TRBJ2-4,CASSPTGGNIQYF
TRBV9,TRBJ1-1,CASSVIMNTEAFF
TRBV10-3,TRBJ2-1,CAISESLARNHNEQFF